The source of this T cell receptor beta chain is a study of blood T cell repertoires in COVID-19. Germline V lookup: CDR1 MDHEN, CDR2 SYDVKM. The CDR3 consists of 18 residues. The ends were cut back, 5 bases at V and 0 bases at J, with 20 bases in the middle. In the original processing: Reference gene primer amplification gave nucleated cell count estimates. Sequencing used immunoSEQ multiplex PCR; TCRdb keeps in-frame clones, though not all of them. The V and J calls and clone size were taken over from that table, and D and trimming were inferred from the DNA. The data hold some 300,000 clones, with 89% observed a single time. Participant age was 18 to 89 years, and participants resided in fewer than 30 US areas. Clinical history as reported by participants underpinned cohort assignment. Exposed enrollees had met someone with a PCR-confirmed or clinician-diagnosed COVID-19 case at some point within the 2 weeks before study entry.

The sequence was obtained from a woman aged 45-60 years who had been exposed to COVID-19. The sample consisted of PBMCs or T cells enriched from blood (not recorded which). The chain employs TRBV28 and TRBJ1-3; D not resolved. Written as DNA, the CDR3 is TGTGCCAGCAGTCCGAGACGAAGGACTGTCTACTCTGGAAACACCATATATTTT. Its protein product is CASSPRRRTVYSGNTIYF.